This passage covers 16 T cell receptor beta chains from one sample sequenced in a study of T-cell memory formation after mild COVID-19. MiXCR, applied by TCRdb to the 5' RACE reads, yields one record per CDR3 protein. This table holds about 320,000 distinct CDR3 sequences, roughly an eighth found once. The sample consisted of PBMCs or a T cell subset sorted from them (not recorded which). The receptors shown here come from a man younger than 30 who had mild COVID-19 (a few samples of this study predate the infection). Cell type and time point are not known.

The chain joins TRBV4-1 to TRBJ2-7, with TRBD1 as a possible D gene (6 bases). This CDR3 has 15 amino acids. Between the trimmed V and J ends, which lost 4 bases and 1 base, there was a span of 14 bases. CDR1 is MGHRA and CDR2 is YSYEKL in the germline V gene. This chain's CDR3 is CASSRGGLSSYEQYF. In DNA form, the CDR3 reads TGCGCCAGCAGCCGAGGGGGTCTGTCGTCCTACGAGCAGTACTTC.

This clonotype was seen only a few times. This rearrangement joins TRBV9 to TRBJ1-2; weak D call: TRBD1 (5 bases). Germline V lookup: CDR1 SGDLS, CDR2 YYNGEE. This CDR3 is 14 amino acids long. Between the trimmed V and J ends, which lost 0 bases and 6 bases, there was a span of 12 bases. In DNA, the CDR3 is TGTGCCAGCAGCGTAGCAGTGGGGCAGGATGGCTACACCTTC. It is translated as CASSVAVGQDGYTF. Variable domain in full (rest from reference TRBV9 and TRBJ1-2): DSGVTQTPKHLITATGQRVTLRCSPRSGDLSVYWYQQSLDQGLQFLIQYYNGEERAKGNILERFSAQQFPDLHSELNLSSLELGDSALYFCASSVAVGQDGYTFGSGTRLTVV.

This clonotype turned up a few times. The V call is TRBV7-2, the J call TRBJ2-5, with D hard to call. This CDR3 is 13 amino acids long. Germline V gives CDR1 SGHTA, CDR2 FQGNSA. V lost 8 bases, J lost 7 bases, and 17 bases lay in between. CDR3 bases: TGTGCCAGCCTAAATTCGGGCGGTGGGACCCAGTACTTC. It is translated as CASLNSGGGTQYF.

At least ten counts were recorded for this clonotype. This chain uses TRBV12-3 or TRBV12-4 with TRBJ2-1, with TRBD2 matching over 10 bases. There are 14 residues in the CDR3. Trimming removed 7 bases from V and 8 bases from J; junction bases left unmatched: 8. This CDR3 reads CASTGLAAVDEQFF. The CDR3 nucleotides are TGTGCCAGCACCGGACTAGCGGCGGTCGATGAGCAGTTCTTC.

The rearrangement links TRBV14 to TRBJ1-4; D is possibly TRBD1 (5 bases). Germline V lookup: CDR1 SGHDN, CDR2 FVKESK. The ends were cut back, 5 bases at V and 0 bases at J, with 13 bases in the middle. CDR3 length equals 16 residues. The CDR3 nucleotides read TGTGCCAGCAGCTCAACTGGGGGTGCAACTAATGAAAAACTGTTTTTT. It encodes CASSSTGGATNEKLFF.

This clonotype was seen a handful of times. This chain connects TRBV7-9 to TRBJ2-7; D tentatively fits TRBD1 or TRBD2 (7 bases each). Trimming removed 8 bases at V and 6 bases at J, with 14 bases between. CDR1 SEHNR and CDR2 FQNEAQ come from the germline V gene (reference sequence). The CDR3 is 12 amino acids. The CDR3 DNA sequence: TGTGCCAGCCTACCAGGGGGGGGCGAGCAGTACTTC. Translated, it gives CASLPGGGEQYF.

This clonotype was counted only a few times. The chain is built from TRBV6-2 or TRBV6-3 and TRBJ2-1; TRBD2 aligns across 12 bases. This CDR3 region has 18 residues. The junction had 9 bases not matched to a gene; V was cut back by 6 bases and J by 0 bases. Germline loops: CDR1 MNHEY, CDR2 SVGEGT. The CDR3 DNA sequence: TGTGCCAGCAGGCGTACTAGCGGGGGGCTTGGCTCCTACAATGAGCAGTTCTTC. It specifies CASRRTSGGLGSYNEQFF.

CDR3 in amino acids: CASSTGLIVSGANVLTF. The DNA of the CDR3 is TGTGCCAGCTCAACGGGACTGATAGTCTCTGGGGCCAACGTCCTGACTTTC. The chain recombines TRBV18 with TRBJ2-6, with a tentative D call TRBD2 (6 bases). CDR3 length equals 17 residues. V shed 5 bases and J shed 0 bases, with 14 bases lying between them. Germline V gene sequence: CDR1 KGHSH, CDR2 LQKENI.

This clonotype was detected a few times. CDR3 coding DNA: TGTGCCAGCAGCTTAAATGCCTTCGTGGCAGGGGGAGGCGGGGAGCTGTTTTTT. Amino acids: CASSLNAFVAGGGGELFF. The rearrangement joins TRBV7-2 to TRBJ2-2; perhaps TRBD1 as D (7 bases). There are 18 residues in the CDR3. V lost 2 bases and J lost 7, with 23 bases in between. The germline gives CDR1 SGHTA, CDR2 FQGNSA.

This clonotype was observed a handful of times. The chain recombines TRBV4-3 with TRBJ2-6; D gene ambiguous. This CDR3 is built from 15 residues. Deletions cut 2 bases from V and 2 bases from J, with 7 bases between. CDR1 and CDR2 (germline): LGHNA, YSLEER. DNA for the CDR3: TGCGCCAGCAGCCAACCGGGTACTGGGGCCAACGTCCTGACTTTC. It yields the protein CASSQPGTGANVLTF.

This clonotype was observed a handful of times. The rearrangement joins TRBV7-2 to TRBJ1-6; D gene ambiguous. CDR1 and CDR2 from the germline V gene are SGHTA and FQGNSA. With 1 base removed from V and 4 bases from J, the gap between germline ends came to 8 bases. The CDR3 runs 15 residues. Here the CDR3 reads CASSLGPGYNSPLHF. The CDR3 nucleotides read TGTGCCAGCAGCTTAGGTCCAGGTTATAATTCACCCCTCCACTTT.

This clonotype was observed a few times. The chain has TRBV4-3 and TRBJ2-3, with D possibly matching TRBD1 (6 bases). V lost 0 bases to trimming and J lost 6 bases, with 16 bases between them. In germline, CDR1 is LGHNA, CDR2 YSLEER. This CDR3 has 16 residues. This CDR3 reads CASSQDLAGDRDTQYF. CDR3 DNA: TGCGCCAGCAGCCAAGATTTGGCAGGGGATCGGGATACGCAGTATTTT.

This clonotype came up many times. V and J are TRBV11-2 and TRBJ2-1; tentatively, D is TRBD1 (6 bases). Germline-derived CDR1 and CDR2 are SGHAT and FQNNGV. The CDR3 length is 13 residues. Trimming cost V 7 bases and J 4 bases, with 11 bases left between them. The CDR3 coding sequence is TGTGCCAGCATAAAAGGGGGATACAATGAGCAGTTCTTC. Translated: CASIKGGYNEQFF.

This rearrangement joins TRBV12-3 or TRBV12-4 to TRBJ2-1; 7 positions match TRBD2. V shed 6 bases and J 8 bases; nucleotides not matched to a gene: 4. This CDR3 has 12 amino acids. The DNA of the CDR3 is TGTGCCAGCAGACCTACTAGCGATGAGCAGTTCTTC. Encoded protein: CASRPTSDEQFF.

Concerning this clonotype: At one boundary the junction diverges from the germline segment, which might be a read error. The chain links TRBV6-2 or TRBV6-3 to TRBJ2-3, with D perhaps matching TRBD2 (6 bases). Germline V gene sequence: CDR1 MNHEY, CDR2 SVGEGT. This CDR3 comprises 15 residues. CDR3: CSSRTIGGNTDTQYF. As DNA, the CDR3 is TGTTCCAGCAGGACCATAGGAGGGAACACAGATACGCAGTATTTT.

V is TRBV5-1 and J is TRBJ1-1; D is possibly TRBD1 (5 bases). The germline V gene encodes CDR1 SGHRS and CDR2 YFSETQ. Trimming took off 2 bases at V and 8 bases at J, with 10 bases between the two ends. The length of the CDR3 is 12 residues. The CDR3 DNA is TGCGCCAGCAGCTTCGCAGGGAAAGAAGCTTTCTTT. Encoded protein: CASSFAGKEAFF. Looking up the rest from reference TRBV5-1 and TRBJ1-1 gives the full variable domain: KAGVTQTPRYLIKTRGQQVTLSCSPISGHRSVSWYQQTPGQGLQFLFEYFSETQRNKGNFPGRFSGRQFSNSRSEMNVSTLELGDSALYLCASSFAGKEAFFGQGTRLTVV.